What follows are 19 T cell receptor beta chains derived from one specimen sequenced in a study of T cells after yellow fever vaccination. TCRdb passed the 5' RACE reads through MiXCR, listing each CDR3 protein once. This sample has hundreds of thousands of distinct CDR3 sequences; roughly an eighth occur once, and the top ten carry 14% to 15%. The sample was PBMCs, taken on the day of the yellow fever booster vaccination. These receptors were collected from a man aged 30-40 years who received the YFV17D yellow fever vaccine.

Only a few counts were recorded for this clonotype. The chain's CDR3 is CASSPGPNSYEQYF. The CDR3 DNA reads TGTGCCAGCTCACCGGGTCCCAACTCCTACGAGCAGTACTTC. This rearrangement joins TRBV18 to TRBJ2-7; the D is unclear. Germline lookup yields CDR1 KGHSH and CDR2 LQKENI. With 3 bases removed from V and 0 bases from J, the gap between germline ends came to 9 bases. The CDR3 loop spans 14 amino acids.

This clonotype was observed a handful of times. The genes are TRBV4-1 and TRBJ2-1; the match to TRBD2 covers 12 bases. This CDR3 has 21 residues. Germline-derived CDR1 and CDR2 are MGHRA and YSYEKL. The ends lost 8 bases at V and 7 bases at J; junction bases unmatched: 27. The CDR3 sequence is CASGDGLRTGDRTSGTNEQFF. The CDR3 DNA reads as TGCGCCAGCGGGGATGGGCTTAGGACAGGGGATCGGACTAGCGGGACTAATGAGCAGTTCTTC.

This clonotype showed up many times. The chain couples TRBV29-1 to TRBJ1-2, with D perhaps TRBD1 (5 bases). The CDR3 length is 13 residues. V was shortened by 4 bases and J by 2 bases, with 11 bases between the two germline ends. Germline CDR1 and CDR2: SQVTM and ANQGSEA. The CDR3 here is CSVGDRTNYGYTF. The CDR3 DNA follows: TGCAGCGTTGGGGACCGGACCAACTATGGCTACACCTTC.

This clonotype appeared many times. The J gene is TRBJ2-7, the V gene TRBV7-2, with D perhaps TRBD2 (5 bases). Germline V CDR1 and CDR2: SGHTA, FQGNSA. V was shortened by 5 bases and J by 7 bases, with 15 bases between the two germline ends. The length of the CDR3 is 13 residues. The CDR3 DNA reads TGTGCCAGCAGCGTCAGGAGGTATTATGAGCAGTACTTC. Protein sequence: CASSVRRYYEQYF.

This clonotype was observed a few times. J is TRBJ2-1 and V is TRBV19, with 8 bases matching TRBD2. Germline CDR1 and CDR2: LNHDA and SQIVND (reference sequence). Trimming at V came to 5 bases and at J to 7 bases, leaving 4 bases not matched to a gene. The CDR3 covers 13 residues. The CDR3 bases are TGTGCCAGTAGTTCGGGAGGGTTTAATGAGCAGTTCTTC. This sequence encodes CASSSGGFNEQFF.

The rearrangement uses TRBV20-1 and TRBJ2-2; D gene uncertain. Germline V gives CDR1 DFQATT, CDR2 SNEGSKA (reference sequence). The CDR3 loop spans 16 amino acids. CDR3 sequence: CCARLSGPLNTGELFF. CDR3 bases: TGCTGCGCCCGCTTGTCCGGACCACTGAACACCGGGGAGCTGTTTTTT.

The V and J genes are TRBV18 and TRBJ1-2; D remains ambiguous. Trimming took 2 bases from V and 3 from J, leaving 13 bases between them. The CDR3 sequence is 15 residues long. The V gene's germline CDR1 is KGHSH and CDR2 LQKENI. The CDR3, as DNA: TGTGCCAGCTCACCATCATCCACACCCCACTATGGCTACACCTTC. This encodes CASSPSSTPHYGYTF.

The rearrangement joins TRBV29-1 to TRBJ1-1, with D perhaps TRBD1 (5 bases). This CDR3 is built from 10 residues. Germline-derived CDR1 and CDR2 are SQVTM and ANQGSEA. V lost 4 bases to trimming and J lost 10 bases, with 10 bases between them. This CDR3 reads CSVVGDIAFF. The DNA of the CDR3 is TGCAGCGTTGTAGGGGATATAGCTTTCTTT.

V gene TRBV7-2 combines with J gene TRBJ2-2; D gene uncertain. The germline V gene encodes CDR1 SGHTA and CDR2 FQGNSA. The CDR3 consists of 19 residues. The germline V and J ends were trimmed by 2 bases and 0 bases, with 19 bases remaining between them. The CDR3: CASSLRIPGPRTNTGELFF. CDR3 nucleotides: TGTGCCAGCAGCTTACGCATACCCGGCCCACGAACGAACACCGGGGAGCTGTTTTTT.

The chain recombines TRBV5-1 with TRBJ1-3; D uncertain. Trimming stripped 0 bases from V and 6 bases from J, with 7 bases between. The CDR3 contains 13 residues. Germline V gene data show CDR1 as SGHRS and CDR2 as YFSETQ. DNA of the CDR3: TGCGCCAGCAGCTTGGGTGGGCCAAACACCATATATTTT. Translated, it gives CASSLGGPNTIYF.

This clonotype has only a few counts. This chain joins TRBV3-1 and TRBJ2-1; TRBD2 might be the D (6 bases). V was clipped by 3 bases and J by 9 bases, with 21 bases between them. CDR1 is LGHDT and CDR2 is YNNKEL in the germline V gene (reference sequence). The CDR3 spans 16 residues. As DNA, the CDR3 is TGTGCCAGCAGCCAGGCGGGAACAGTCCTACATTCTGAGCAGTTCTTC. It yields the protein CASSQAGTVLHSEQFF.

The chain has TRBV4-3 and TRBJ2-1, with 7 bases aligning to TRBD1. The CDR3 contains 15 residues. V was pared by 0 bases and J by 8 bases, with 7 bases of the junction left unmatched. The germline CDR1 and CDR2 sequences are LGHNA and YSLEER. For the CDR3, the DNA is TGCGCCAGCAGCCAAGATAGAACAGGGGAGTATGAGCAGTTCTTC. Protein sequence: CASSQDRTGEYEQFF.

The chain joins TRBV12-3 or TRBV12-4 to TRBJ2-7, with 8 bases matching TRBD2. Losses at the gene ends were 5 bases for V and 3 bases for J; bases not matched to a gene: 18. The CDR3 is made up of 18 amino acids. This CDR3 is CASSLRPGLVNNYYEQYF. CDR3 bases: TGTGCCAGCAGTCTACGACCGGGACTAGTGAACAATTACTACGAGCAGTACTTC.

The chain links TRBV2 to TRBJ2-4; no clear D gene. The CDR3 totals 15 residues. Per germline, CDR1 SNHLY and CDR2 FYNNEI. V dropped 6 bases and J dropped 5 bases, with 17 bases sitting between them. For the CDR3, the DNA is TGTGCCAGCAGATCCCACCGCGTAAGGGAAAACATTCAGTACTTC. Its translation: CASRSHRVRENIQYF.

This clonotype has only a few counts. The CDR3 DNA follows: TGTGCCAGCTCACCACCGGCTGTTTGGGGAGAGACCCAGTACTTC. Residues: CASSPPAVWGETQYF. The J gene is TRBJ2-5, the V gene TRBV18; no reliable D call. Germline CDR1 and CDR2: KGHSH and LQKENI. V lost 0 bases, J lost 4 bases, and 12 bases lay in between. The CDR3 runs 15 residues. The entire variable domain, with the rest obtained from reference TRBV18 and TRBJ2-5, is as follows: NAGVMQNPRHLVRRRGQEARLRCSPMKGHSHVYWYRQLPEEGLKFMVYLQKENIIDESGMPKERFSAEFPKEGPSILRIQQVVRGDSAAYFCASSPPAVWGETQYFGPGTRLLVL.

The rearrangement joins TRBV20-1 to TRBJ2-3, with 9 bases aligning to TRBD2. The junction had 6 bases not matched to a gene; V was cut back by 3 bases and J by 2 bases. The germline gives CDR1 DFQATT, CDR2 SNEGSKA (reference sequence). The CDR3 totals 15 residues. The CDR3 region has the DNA TGCAGTGCTAGCGGGCTAGCGGGGTTCACAGATACGCAGTATTTT. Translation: CSASGLAGFTDTQYF.

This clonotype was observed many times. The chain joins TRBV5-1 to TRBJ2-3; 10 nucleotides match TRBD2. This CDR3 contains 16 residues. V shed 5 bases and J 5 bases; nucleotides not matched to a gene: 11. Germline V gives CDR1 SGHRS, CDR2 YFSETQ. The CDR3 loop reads CASRRGASGSIDTQYF. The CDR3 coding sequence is TGCGCCAGCAGACGTGGGGCTAGCGGGAGTATAGATACGCAGTATTTT. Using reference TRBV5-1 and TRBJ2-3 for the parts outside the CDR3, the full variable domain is KAGVTQTPRYLIKTRGQQVTLSCSPISGHRSVSWYQQTPGQGLQFLFEYFSETQRNKGNFPGRFSGRQFSNSRSEMNVSTLELGDSALYLCASRRGASGSIDTQYFGPGTRLTVL.

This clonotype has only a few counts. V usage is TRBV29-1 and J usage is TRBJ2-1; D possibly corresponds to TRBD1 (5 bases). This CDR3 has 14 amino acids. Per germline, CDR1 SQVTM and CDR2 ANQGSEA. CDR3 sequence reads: CALTIGALRNEQFF. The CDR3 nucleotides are TGCGCTCTTACCATAGGGGCACTTCGGAATGAGCAGTTCTTC.

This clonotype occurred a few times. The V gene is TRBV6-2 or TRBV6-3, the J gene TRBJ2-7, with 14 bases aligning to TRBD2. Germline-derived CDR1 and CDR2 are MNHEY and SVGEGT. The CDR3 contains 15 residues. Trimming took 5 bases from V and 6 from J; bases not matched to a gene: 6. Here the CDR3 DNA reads TGTGCCAGCAGTGGAAGGGGACTAGCGGGAGTCGAGCAGTACTTC. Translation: CASSGRGLAGVEQYF.